The T cell receptor (beta chain) described here comes from a study of cytomegalovirus exposure and HLA in healthy donors. The study ran its PCR with 60 Vbeta and 13 Jbeta primers. Generated by immunoSEQ multiplex PCR, the TCRdb table keeps only in-frame clones and is missing some. The sample records about 160,000 clones, around 90% being singletons. Germline V gives CDR1 SGHVS, CDR2 FQNEAQ. Trimming cost V 4 bases and J 5 bases, with 11 bases left between them. The CDR3 covers 14 residues. The chain recombines TRBV7-8 with TRBJ1-4, with D tentatively TRBD1 (6 bases). The TCR was taken from a young woman in good health and CMV-seronegative. What was sequenced was PBMCs. DNA for the CDR3: TGTGCCAGCAGCTCAAGGGGGAAGAATGAAAAACTGTTTTTT. Protein product: CASSSRGKNEKLFF.